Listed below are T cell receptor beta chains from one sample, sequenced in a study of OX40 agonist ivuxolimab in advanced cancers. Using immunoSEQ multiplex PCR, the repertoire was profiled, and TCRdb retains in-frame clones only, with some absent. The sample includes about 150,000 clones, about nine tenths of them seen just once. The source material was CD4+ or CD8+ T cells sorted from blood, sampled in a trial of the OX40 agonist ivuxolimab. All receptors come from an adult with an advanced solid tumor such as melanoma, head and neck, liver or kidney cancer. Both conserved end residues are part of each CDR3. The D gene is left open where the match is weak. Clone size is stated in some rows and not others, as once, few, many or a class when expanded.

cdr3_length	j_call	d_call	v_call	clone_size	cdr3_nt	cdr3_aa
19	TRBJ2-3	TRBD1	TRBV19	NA	TGTGCCAGTAGCACTAACACCGGGACAGGGGGCGGGAGCACAGATACGCAGTATTTT	CASSTNTGTGGGSTDTQYF
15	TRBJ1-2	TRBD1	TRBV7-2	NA	TGTGCCAGCAGCTCCCCGGGACAGGGGGACTATGGCTACACCTTC	CASSSPGQGDYGYTF
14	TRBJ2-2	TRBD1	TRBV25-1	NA	TGTGCCAGCAAGAGGACAGGGGACACCGGGGAGCTGTTTTTT	CASKRTGDTGELFF
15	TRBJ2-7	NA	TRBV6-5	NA	TGTGCCAGCAGTTACTCGAAGGGTTACGGGTACGAGCAGTACTTC	CASSYSKGYGYEQYF
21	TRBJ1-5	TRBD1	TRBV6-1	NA	TGTGCCAGCAGTGAAGCGAACCGGGACAGGAGTAGGATTTATAGCAATCAGCCCCAGCATTTT	CASSEANRDRSRIYSNQPQHF
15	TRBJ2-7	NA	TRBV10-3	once	TGTGCCATCAGTGAGTCGGTAGGGTTGACCTACGAGCAGTACTTC	CAISESVGLTYEQYF
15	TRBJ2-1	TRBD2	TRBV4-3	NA	TGCGCCAGCAGTAATCGAGCGGGAGAGTGGAATGAGCAGTTCTTC	CASSNRAGEWNEQFF
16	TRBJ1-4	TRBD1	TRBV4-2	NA	TGTGCCAGCAGCCAAGCTCCTGGACAGGGCGGAGAAAAACTGTTTTTT	CASSQAPGQGGEKLFF
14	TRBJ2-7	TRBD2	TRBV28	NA	TGTGCCAGCATCCACCCTAGCGGCCTCTACGAGCAGTACTTC	CASIHPSGLYEQYF
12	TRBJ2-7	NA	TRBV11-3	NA	TGTGCCAGCAGCTTTTCGAGTTACGAGCAGTACTTC	CASSFSSYEQYF
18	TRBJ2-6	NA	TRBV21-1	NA	TGTGCCAGCAGCAAAGCGGGCAGCAACCCCTCTGGGGCCAACGTCCTGACTTTC	CASSKAGSNPSGANVLTF
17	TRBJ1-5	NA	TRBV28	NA	TGTGCCAGCAGTTTATATCCTTGGACAGTCGATAATCAGCCCCAGCATTTT	CASSLYPWTVDNQPQHF
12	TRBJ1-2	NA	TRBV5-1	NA	TGCGCCAGCAGCTTGGGGGACATCGGCTACACCTTC	CASSLGDIGYTF
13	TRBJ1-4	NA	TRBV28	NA	TGTGCCGAAACGGCAGGGGATAATGAAAAACTGTTTTTT	CAETAGDNEKLFF
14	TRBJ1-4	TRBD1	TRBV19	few	TGTGCCAGTAGTTTACAGGGGAGGTTCGAAAAACTGTTTTTT	CASSLQGRFEKLFF
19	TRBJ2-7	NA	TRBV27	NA	TGTGCCAGCAGTTTATCGGGGTCACTTGGAGGGACAGTAGCCTACGAGCAGTACTTC	CASSLSGSLGGTVAYEQYF
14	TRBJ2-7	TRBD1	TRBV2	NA	TGTGCCAGCAAACCCGGGACAGAGCTTTACGAGCAGTACTTC	CASKPGTELYEQYF
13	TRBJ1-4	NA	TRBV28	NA	TGTGCCAGCAGCTCCCCCTCCAATGAAAAACTGTTTTTT	CASSSPSNEKLFF
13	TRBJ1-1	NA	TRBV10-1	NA	TGCGCCAGCAGAGTGGACAGCAACACTGAAGCTTTCTTT	CASRVDSNTEAFF
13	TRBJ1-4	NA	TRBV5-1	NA	TGCGCCAGCAGCTGGATGACAGATGAAAAACTGTTTTTT	CASSWMTDEKLFF
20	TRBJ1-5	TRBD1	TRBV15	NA	TGTGCCACCAGCGATAACCCGACTAGAATACAGGGGGCGAGCAATCAGCCCCAGCATTTT	CATSDNPTRIQGASNQPQHF
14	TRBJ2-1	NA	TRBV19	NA	TGTGCCAGTAGTAGGAGGAGCTCCTACAATGAGCAGTTCTTC	CASSRRSSYNEQFF
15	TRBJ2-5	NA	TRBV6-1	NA	TGTGCCAGCAGTGAAGGCGCGACTAGATTGGAGACCCAGTACTTC	CASSEGATRLETQYF
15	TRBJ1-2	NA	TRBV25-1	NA	TGTGCCAGCAGTGAATTGGTGGGGGGTGCGGATGGCTACACCTTC	CASSELVGGADGYTF
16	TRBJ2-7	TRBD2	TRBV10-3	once	TGTGCCATCAGTGAAGCAGGTTCGGGGGGGTCCTACGAGCAGTACTTC	CAISEAGSGGSYEQYF
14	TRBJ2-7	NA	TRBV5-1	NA	TGCGCCAGCGGCTTGGTTGGTCGTACCTACGAGCAGTACTTC	CASGLVGRTYEQYF
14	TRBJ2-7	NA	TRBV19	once	TGTGCCAGTAGTATCGGACAGAACAACTACGAGCAGTACTTC	CASSIGQNNYEQYF
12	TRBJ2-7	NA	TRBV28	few	TGTGCCAGTGGACAGAGGAGCTACGAGCAGTACTTC	CASGQRSYEQYF
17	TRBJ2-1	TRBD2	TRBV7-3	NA	TGTGCCAGCAGCTTAGAGGGAGCGGGAGGATGGGGCAATGAGCAGTTCTTC	CASSLEGAGGWGNEQFF
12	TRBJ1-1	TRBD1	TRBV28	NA	TGTGCCAGCACGCAGGGGGTCACTGAAGCTTTCTTT	CASTQGVTEAFF
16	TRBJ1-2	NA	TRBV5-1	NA	TGCGCCAGCAGCTTGGGGGCGGTTCAGGGAGTACGTGGCTACACCTTC	CASSLGAVQGVRGYTF
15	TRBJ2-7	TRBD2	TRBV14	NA	TGTGCCAGCAGCCAAGGGACAGCGGGAGTCTACGAGCAGTACTTC	CASSQGTAGVYEQYF
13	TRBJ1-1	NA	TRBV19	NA	TGTGCCAGTAAGCAGTTACAGAACACTGAAGCTTTCTTT	CASKQLQNTEAFF
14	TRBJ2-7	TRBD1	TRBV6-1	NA	TGTGCCAGCAGAGAGAACAGGGGTTCCTACGAGCAGTACTTC	CASRENRGSYEQYF
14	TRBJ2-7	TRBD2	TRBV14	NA	TGTGCCAGCAGCCTCCGGACTAGCGCAGGCGAGCAGTACTTC	CASSLRTSAGEQYF
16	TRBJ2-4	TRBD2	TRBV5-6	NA	TGTGCCAGCAGCTTTGCCGGGACTAGCGGGAAGGACATTCAGTACTTC	CASSFAGTSGKDIQYF
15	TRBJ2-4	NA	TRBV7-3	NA	TGTGCCAGCAGCGCGGACAGCGGCGTCAAAAACATTCAGTACTTC	CASSADSGVKNIQYF